Detailed here is one T cell receptor (beta chain). What this receptor recognizes is not known. It has no much larger one-base neighbor in the sample; base qualities were not kept. CD8 naive samples were obtained by positive selection for CCR7 among CD45RO-negative cells, yielding a CD45RA+CCR7+ population from which TemRA cells were excluded. Donors were healthy HIV-negative adults with no recently reported acute infections or vaccinations. Every donor was a Caucasian adult residing in Nashville, Tennessee, USA. Blood was collected by leukapheresis, and PBMCs were isolated by Ficoll-Histopaque density gradient centrifugation and then cryopreserved in liquid nitrogen vapor phase. Analytical flow cytometry was used to check the purity and quantity of every magnetically sorted T cell population. From each sorted fraction, genomic DNA was isolated and quantified by UV absorbance on a Nanodrop 2000c. The source of the sample is a study of shared clonotypes between healthy human individuals (dated by TCRdb to 2018 to 2020). Background on the whole study: The cohort included a few men and two women between 18 and 49 years of age. Between about 0.85 and 9.5 billion PBMCs per donor were obtained by leukapheresis. To estimate repertoire size and how much clonotypes are shared between individuals, the study performed deep sequencing of blood TCR repertoires from about five healthy adults. For each donor, three plates each were used for CD4 naive and CD4 memory, two plates were used for CD8 naive, and one plate was used for CD8 memory. To increase sequencing depth and limit assay-specific biases, TCR repertoire library preparation and sequencing were carried out by different laboratories using diverse techniques.

Using the deep immunoSEQ assay, TCR CDR3 regions were amplified from genomic DNA by multiplex PCR. Extracted genomic DNA from each cell subset was distributed evenly across all wells of several immunoSEQ 96-well plates, and each plate was treated as a replicate. Each replicate PCR for sorted subsets received around 200 ng genomic DNA, equal to about 29,000 T cell genomes. Purified libraries were measured with a Qubit 3.0 fluorometer, size-checked on a Bioanalyzer 2100, and measured again with the KAPA Library Quantification kit. Every immunoSEQ 96-well plate was sequenced on a dedicated single-read 150-cycle Illumina NextSeq 550 flow cell. Processing in the source paper ran as follows. The immunoSEQ output contained only junctional sequences without quality scores, so filtering could not match that applied to full-length reads. Sequences were annotated with PyIR, a Python wrapper for IgBLAST v1.9, using IMGT germline references to assign V/J genes and CDR3. Reads were filtered out if the reads had weak V/J assignments (E-value above 1e-6), no CDR3, stop codons, out-of-frame junctions, or ambiguous translated residues. V3J clonotypes were defined as sequences sharing an identical inferred V gene, J gene, and CDR3 amino acid sequence. To compute the percentage overlap between repertoires, the number of shared unique clonotypes was divided by the size of the smaller repertoire. Three approaches were used to assess repertoire richness: RTK rarefaction, the Chao1 estimator, and Recon v2.1 estimates of unobserved clonotypes. OLGA was used to compute generation probabilities for all TCRbeta clonotypes that the gDNA method yielded from a few donors. TCRdb obtained this table from immuneACCESS and retained in-frame rearrangements with V and J assigned. These tables miss some clones; where compared with another copy, unresolved V genes account for less than half of the shortfall, and the remainder is unexplained. The V and J calls and clone size are taken from that table; D and trimming were inferred from the DNA. For this sample the table gives about 2 million clones, of which about 95% were detected only once. The leading ten clones occupy approximately 1.2% of the sample.

The study at large found these results: Sampling was restricted to blood, and TCR repertoires in tissue are likely to differ from TCR repertoires in blood. Sharing across a handful of donors was observed for approximately 5% of naive CD4, less than 4% of naive CD8, roughly 2.3% of memory CD4, and 0.4% of memory CD8 clonotypes. Rarefaction of sorted-subset datasets indicated incomplete sequencing despite the large sequencing depth. Clonotypes shared by all four sorted-subset donors showed higher generation probabilities than non-shared clonotypes. The small number of donors limited the genetic and exposure-history diversity represented. Naive subsets generally had larger estimated clonotype richness than memory subsets did. Pairwise subsampling indicated that sequencing depth was expected to affect the degree of clonotype sharing among donors.

Input material: naive CD8+ T cells sorted from blood. Taken with the paper, the label for cell subset or site translates to: CD45RA+CCR7+. This sequence was found in a man in his late teens or twenties in good health.

The sequenced DNA: TGTGCCAGCAGTGAATTGATGGGGCTGGCAATCTACGAGCAGTACTTC. Translated, this gives CASSELMGLAIYEQYF. The chain is encoded by TRBV6-1 joined to TRBJ2-7; the D segment could be TRBD1, given 5 matching bases. V is cut by 2 bases and J by 3 bases, and the space between the germline ends is 17 bases. From its cysteine to its phenylalanine, the CDR3 spans 16 amino acids. This entry keeps only the CDR3 DNA: 48 bases, framed from base 1. Based on the germline V gene, the CDR1 and CDR2 sequences are MNHNS and SASEGT.